This T cell receptor beta chain was sequenced in a study of T cell repertoires in cytomegalovirus infection. Study-wide context: Based on public TCR beta signatures, there were indications of CMV infection and of a matching HLA type. Whole-study findings and limits: Ex vivo, HLA-C-restricted CMV-specific TCR beta clonotypes prevailed over the rest of the response. Carriers of CMV and the relevant HLA type were discriminated by public TCR beta frequency.

TCRdb reprocessed the reads with MiXCR, giving one entry per CDR3 protein. The table lists 740,000 or so distinct CDR3 sequences, 35% of them singletons. As regards this clonotype: Its target is not known.

Sequencing input: PBMCs. The receptor's source is a human donor in good health (CMV status not recorded). Some clones in this sample may be carry-over from other donors' samples.

CDR3 coding DNA: TGTGCCAGCAGCGCGAGCAGCTCTGGAAACACCATATATTTT. Its translation: CASSASSSGNTIYF. The chain recombines TRBV7-9 with TRBJ1-3; no firm D call. Trimming pared 5 bases from V and 0 bases from J, leaving 8 bases between. The CDR3 is made up of 14 amino acids. Germline V gives CDR1 SEHNR, CDR2 FQNEAQ (reference sequence).